A single sample gave rise to the 20 T cell receptor beta chains below, sequenced in a study of T cell responses to AZD1222 COVID-19 vaccine. TCRdb's copy holds only in-frame clones and misses some; the assay was immunoSEQ multiplex PCR. Among 90,000 to 150,000 clones listed, 90% to 95% were seen once. The sequencing used peripheral blood, collected on day 0 of AZD1222 vaccination. The receptors derive from an adult in good health.

The chain uses TRBV29-1 and TRBJ1-1; D not resolved. CDR3 length: 13 residues. The V end was cut by 7 bases, the J end by 1 base, with 13 bases between. The germline gives CDR1 SQVTM, CDR2 ANQGSEA. CDR3 residues: CSAATTENTEAFF. The CDR3 region has the DNA TGCAGCGCCGCCACTACAGAGAACACTGAAGCTTTCTTT.

The CDR3 DNA reads as TGTGCCAGCAGCCAAGATTTTTCTAGGGGCCGATCTGGAAACACCATATATTTT. Encoded protein: CASSQDFSRGRSGNTIYF. This chain connects TRBV4-2 to TRBJ1-3, with a possible D match to TRBD1 (5 bases). Trimming shortened V by 0 bases and J by 1 base, and 16 bases separated the two germline ends. Germline values: CDR1 LGHNA, CDR2 YNFKEQ. The CDR3 extends over 18 amino acids.

The chain is built from TRBV30 and TRBJ1-3; unclear D gene. The CDR3 runs 13 residues. Germline lookup yields CDR1 GTSNPN and CDR2 SVGIG (reference sequence). The V end lost 4 bases, the J end lost 2 bases, and 9 bases lay between the germline ends. The CDR3 is CAWNPGAGNTIYF. The DNA of the CDR3 is TGTGCCTGGAACCCCGGAGCTGGAAACACCATATATTTT. Full variable domain (rest looked up from reference TRBV30 and TRBJ1-3): SQTIHQWPATLVQPVGSPLSLECTVEGTSNPNLYWYRQAAGRGLQLLFYSVGIGQISSEVPQNLSASRPQDRQFILSSKKLLLSDSGFYLCAWNPGAGNTIYFGEGSWLTVV.

This chain links TRBV10-3 with TRBJ1-2; 12 nucleotides align to TRBD1. The CDR3 extends over 16 amino acids. Germline V gives CDR1 ENHRY, CDR2 SYGVKD. Trimming took 4 bases from V and 3 from J; bases not matched to a gene: 6. The CDR3: CAISGDRGQFYYGYTF. The CDR3 DNA is TGTGCCATCAGTGGGGACAGGGGGCAGTTTTACTATGGCTACACCTTC.

The genes are TRBV18 and TRBJ1-5; 12 bases match TRBD1. Trimming removed 3 bases from V and 6 bases from J; junction bases left unmatched: 6. CDR3 length: 16 residues. Germline V lookup: CDR1 KGHSH, CDR2 LQKENI. In DNA, the CDR3 is TGTGCCAGCTCACCCGGGGACAGGGGGCCTGGTCAGCCCCAGCATTTT. It is translated as CASSPGDRGPGQPQHF. The full variable domain, completed using reference TRBV18 and TRBJ1-5, is NAGVMQNPRHLVRRRGQEARLRCSPMKGHSHVYWYRQLPEEGLKFMVYLQKENIIDESGMPKERFSAEFPKEGPSILRIQQVVRGDSAAYFCASSPGDRGPGQPQHFGDGTRLSIL.

The chain uses TRBV28 and TRBJ1-3, with D maybe TRBD1 (5 bases). Germline CDR1 is MDHEN and CDR2 is SYDVKM. The CDR3 totals 15 residues. Trimming removed 3 bases at V and 0 bases at J, with 9 bases between. CDR3 bases: TGTGCCAGCAGTTTTATCGACAGCTCTGGAAACACCATATATTTT. This codes for CASSFIDSSGNTIYF.

The CDR3 loop reads CASSSQVLGTYEQYF. In DNA form, the CDR3 reads TGCGCCAGCAGCTCTCAGGTTCTAGGAACCTACGAGCAGTACTTC. The V gene is TRBV5-1, the J gene TRBJ2-7, with unresolved D. Germline CDR1 reads SGHRS; CDR2 reads YFSETQ. The CDR3 contains 15 residues. Trimming shortened V by 3 bases and J by 2 bases, and 15 bases separated the two germline ends.

The J gene is TRBJ2-1, the V gene TRBV29-1; 7 nucleotides agree with TRBD1. The trim removed 5 bases at V and 2 bases at J, leaving 6 bases unmatched. There are 14 residues in the CDR3. The germline V gene has CDR1 SQVTM and CDR2 ANQGSEA. CDR3 sequence: CSVRAGTAYNEQFF. CDR3 nucleotides: TGCAGCGTTCGGGCCGGGACAGCCTACAATGAGCAGTTCTTC.

V and J are TRBV6-6 and TRBJ2-7; D may match TRBD1 or TRBD2 (5 bases each). V lost 2 bases to trimming and J lost 6 bases, with 11 bases between them. CDR1 is MNHNY and CDR2 is SVGAGI in the germline V gene (reference sequence). This CDR3 comprises 13 residues. DNA of the CDR3: TGTGCCAGCAGTTACGTTCGGGGCAGCGAGCAGTACTTC. It encodes CASSYVRGSEQYF.

This chain uses TRBV28 with TRBJ1-2; 7 positions match TRBD1. The CDR3 runs to 14 residues. The V gene's germline CDR1 is MDHEN and CDR2 SYDVKM. V shed 6 bases and J 4 bases; nucleotides not matched to a gene: 8. The CDR3 region is CASSLSGTAYGYTF. Here the CDR3 DNA reads TGTGCCAGCAGCCTCTCCGGGACAGCCTATGGCTACACCTTC.

This sequence joins TRBV7-3 and TRBJ2-3, with D possibly TRBD1 on 5 matching bases. V was cut by 5 bases and J by 3 bases, with 15 bases left in between. The CDR3 extends over 15 amino acids. Germline V gene lookup returns CDR1 SGHTA and CDR2 FQGTGA. CDR3 sequence reads: CASSAADSLTDTQYF. DNA of the CDR3: TGTGCCAGCAGCGCCGCCGACAGCTTGACAGATACGCAGTATTTT.

V is TRBV19 and J is TRBJ1-1; D might be TRBD1 (6 bases). V lost 8 bases to trimming and J lost 8 bases, with 15 bases between them. Germline V gene sequence: CDR1 LNHDA, CDR2 SQIVND (reference sequence). The CDR3 length is 12 residues. CDR3 bases: TGTGCCAGTGCCCGGGGGGGCCGCGAAGCTTTCTTT. Translating it yields CASARGGREAFF.

CDR3 in DNA: TGTGCCAGCTCAATGGGGCCGGGGGCGTACACTGAAGCTTTCTTT. Amino acids: CASSMGPGAYTEAFF. The chain uses TRBV18 and TRBJ1-1, with D perhaps matching TRBD1 (6 bases). The V gene lost 5 bases and the J gene lost 3 bases, with 16 bases spanning the gap. The CDR3 length is 15 residues. Looked up from germline, CDR1 is KGHSH and CDR2 is LQKENI.

The V and J genes are TRBV6-6 and TRBJ1-5; 11 bases map to TRBD1. The CDR3 totals 20 residues. The V segment lost 5 bases and the J segment 0 bases; nucleotides outside the gene matches: 15. The V gene's germline CDR1 is MNHNY and CDR2 SVGAGI (reference sequence). CDR3 residues: CASSRTGQGAQAYSNQPQHF. Written as DNA, the CDR3 is TGTGCCAGCAGTCGTACTGGACAGGGGGCGCAGGCCTATAGCAATCAGCCCCAGCATTTT.

In its sample, this clone was seen a few times. V usage is TRBV15 and J usage is TRBJ1-5; TRBD1 is a possible D gene (5 bases). V shed 3 bases and J shed 6 bases, with 15 bases lying between them. The CDR3 length is 15 residues. Germline CDR1 reads LNHNV; CDR2 reads YYDKDF (reference sequence). The CDR3 is CATSRQGRGGQPQHF. CDR3 coding DNA: TGTGCCACCAGCAGGCAGGGTCGAGGCGGTCAGCCCCAGCATTTT.

This chain joins TRBV30 and TRBJ2-5; D is possibly TRBD2 (6 bases). V lost 2 bases and J lost 4, with 23 bases in between. Germline CDR1 is GTSNPN and CDR2 is SVGIG (reference sequence). CDR3 length: 17 amino acids. The CDR3 protein is CAWSPRGLPLSRETQYF. The CDR3, as DNA: TGTGCCTGGAGTCCAAGAGGACTACCCCTCTCTAGAGAGACCCAGTACTTC.

CDR3 sequence reads: CASSSPQEKLFF. The CDR3 DNA is TGTGCCAGCAGCTCCCCCCAGGAAAAACTGTTTTTT. This sequence joins TRBV3-1 (or the pseudogene TRBV3-2) and TRBJ1-4; D is uncertain. The CDR3 sequence is 12 residues long. Germline V CDR1 and CDR2: LGHDT, YNNKEL (reference sequence). Trimming cost V 5 bases and J 8 bases, with 9 bases left between them.

The chain joins TRBV10-3 to TRBJ1-1; no definite D call. The germline V and J ends were trimmed by 3 bases and 1 base, with 15 bases remaining between them. Germline CDR1 is ENHRY and CDR2 is SYGVKD. The CDR3 extends over 16 amino acids. CDR3 sequence reads: CAISDSRGAENTEAFF. In DNA form, the CDR3 reads TGTGCCATCAGTGATTCTCGGGGAGCAGAGAACACTGAAGCTTTCTTT.

The rearrangement uses TRBV7-6 and TRBJ1-1; D might be TRBD1 (6 bases). Germline CDR1 and CDR2: SGHVS and FNYEAQ. This CDR3 is 14 amino acids long. The V end lost 1 base, the J end lost 3 bases, and 9 bases lay between the germline ends. This CDR3 reads CASSLGGGDTEAFF. The CDR3 region has the DNA TGTGCCAGCAGCTTAGGAGGGGGGGACACTGAAGCTTTCTTT.

This sequence joins TRBV27 and TRBJ2-2, with TRBD2 as a possible D gene (6 bases). CDR1 MNHEY and CDR2 SMNVEV come from the germline V gene (reference sequence). The CDR3 spans 15 residues. The germline V and J ends were trimmed by 2 bases and 5 bases, with 12 bases remaining between them. CDR3 coding DNA: TGTGCCAGCAGTTTACGGACTACTGGAACCGGGGAGCTGTTTTTT. Translated: CASSLRTTGTGELFF.